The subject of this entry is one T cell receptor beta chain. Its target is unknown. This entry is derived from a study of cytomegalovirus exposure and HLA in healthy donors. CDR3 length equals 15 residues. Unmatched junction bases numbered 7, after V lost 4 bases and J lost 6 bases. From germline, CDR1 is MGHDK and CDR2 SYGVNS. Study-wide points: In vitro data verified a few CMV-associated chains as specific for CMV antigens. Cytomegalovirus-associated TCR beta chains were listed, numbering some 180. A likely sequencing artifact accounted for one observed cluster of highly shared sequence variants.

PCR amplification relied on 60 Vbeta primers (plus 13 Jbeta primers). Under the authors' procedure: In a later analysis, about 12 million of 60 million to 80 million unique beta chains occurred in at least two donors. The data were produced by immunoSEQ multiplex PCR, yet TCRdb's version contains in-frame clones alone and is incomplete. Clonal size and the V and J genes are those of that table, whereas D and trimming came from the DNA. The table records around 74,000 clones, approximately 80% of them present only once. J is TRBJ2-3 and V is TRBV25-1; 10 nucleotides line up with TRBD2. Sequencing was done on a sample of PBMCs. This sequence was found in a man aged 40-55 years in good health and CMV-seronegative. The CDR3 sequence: CASSAASGSGDTQYF. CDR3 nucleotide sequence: TGTGCCAGCAGTGCTGCTAGCGGGAGCGGGGATACGCAGTATTTT.